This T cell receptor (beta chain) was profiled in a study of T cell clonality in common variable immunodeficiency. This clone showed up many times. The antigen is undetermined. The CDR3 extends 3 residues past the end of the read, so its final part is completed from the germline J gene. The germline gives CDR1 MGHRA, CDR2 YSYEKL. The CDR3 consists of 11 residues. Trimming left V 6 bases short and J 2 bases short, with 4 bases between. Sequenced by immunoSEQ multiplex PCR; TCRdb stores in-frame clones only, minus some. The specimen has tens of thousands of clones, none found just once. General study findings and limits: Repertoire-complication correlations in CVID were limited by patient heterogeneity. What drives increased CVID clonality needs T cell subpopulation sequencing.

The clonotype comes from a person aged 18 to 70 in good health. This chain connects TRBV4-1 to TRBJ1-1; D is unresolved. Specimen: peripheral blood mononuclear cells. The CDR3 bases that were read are TGCGCCAGCAGTAGCAACACTGAA. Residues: CASSSNTE. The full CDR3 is CASSSNTEAFF.